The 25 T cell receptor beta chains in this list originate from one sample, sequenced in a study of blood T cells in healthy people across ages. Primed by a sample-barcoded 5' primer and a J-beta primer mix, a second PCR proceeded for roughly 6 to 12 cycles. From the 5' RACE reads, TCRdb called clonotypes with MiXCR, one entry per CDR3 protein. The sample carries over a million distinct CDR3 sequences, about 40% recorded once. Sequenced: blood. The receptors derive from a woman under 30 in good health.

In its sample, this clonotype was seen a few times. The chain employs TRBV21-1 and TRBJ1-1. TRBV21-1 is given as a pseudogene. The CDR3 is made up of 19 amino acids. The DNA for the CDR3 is TGTGCCAGCTTAGCTACGACTCAGGTGGAGGGATACATGAACACTGAAGCTTTCTTT. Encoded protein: CASLATTQVEGYMNTEAFF.

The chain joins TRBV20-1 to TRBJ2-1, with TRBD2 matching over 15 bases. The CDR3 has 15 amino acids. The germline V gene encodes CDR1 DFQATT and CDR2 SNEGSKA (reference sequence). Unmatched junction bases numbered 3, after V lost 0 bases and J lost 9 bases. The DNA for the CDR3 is TGCAGTGCTAGAGAGGGACTAGCGGGAGGTATTGAGCAGTTCTTC. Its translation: CSAREGLAGGIEQFF.

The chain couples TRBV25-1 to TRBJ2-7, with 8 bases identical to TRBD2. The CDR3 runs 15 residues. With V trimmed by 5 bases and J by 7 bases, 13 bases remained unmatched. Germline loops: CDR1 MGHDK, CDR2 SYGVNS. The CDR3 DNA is TGTGCCAGCAGTACCCCGACTAGCGTTTTGAATGAGCAGTACTTC. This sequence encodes CASSTPTSVLNEQYF.

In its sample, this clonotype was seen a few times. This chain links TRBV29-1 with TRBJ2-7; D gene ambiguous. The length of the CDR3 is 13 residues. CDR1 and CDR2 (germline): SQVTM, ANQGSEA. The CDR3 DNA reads TGCAGGGTTTTAAACTTACAATGGAAGGAGCAGTACTTC. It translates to CRVLNLQWKEQYF.

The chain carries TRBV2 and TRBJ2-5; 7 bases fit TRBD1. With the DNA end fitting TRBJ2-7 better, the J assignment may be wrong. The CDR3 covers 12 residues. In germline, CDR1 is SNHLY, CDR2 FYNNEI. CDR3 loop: CASSDRVLEQYF. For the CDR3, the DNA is TGTGCCAGCAGCGACAGGGTCCTCGAGCAGTACTTC.

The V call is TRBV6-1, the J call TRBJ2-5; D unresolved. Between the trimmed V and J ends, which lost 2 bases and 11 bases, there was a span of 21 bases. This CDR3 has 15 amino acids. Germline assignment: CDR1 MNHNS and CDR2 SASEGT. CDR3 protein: CASSETDGSYNEQYF. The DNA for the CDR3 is TGTGCCAGCAGTGAAACTGACGGTTCCTACAATGAGCAGTACTTC.

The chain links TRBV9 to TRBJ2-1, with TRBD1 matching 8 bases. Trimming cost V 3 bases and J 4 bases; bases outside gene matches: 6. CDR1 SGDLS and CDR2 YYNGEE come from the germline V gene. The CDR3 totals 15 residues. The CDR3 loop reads CASSARDRTYNEQFF. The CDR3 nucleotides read TGTGCCAGCAGCGCCCGGGACAGGACATACAATGAGCAGTTCTTC.

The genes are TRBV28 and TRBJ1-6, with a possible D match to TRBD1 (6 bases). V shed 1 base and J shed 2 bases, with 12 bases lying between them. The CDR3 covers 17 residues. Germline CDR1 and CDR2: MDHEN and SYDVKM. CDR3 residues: CASSLSAGAPYNSPLHF. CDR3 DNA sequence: TGTGCCAGCAGTTTATCTGCAGGGGCCCCCTATAATTCACCCCTCCACTTT.

In nucleotides, the CDR3 is TGCAGTGCTCGAAGCCTTTTCCCTTTGTCTGAACAGGGGACCGGGGAGCTGTTTTTT. As protein: CSARSLFPLSEQGTGELFF. The chain is built from TRBV20-1 and TRBJ2-2; 7 positions agree with TRBD1. The CDR3 loop spans 19 amino acids. The germline gives CDR1 DFQATT, CDR2 SNEGSKA (reference sequence). Trimming at V came to 5 bases and at J to 5 bases, leaving 23 bases not matched to a gene.

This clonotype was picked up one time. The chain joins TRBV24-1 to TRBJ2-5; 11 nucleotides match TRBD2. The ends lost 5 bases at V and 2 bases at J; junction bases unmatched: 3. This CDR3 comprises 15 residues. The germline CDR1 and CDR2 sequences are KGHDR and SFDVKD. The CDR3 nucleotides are TGTGCCACCAGTGTCGGGACTAGCGGACAAGAGACCCAGTACTTC. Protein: CATSVGTSGQETQYF.

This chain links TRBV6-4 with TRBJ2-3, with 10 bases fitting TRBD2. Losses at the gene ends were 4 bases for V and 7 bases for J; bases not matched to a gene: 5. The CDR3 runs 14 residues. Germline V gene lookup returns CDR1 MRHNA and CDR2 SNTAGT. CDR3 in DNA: TGTGCCAGCAGTGCCAGCGGGAGGGCCAATACGCAGTATTTT. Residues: CASSASGRANTQYF.

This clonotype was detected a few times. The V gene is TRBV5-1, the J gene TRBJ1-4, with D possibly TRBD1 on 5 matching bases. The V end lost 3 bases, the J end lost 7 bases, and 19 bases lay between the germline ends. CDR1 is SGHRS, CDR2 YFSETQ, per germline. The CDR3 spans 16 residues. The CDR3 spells CASSWDVGRMGEKLFF. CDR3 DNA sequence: TGCGCCAGCAGCTGGGACGTCGGGAGGATGGGTGAAAAACTGTTTTTT.

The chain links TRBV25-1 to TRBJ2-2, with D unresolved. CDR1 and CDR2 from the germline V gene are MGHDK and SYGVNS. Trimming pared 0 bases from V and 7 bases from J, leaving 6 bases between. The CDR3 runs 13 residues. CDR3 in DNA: TGTGCCAGCAGTGAATATTATGACGGGGAGCTGTTTTTT. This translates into CASSEYYDGELFF.

CDR3 amino acids: CASSSAGGNNEQYF. The CDR3 coding sequence is TGTGCCAGCAGTTCGGCGGGAGGCAACAATGAGCAGTACTTC. V usage is TRBV6-2 or TRBV6-3 and J usage is TRBJ2-5, with 8 bases identical to TRBD2. V trimming: 4 bases; J trimming: 11 bases; junction bases outside the gene matches: 12. Looked up from germline, CDR1 is MNHEY and CDR2 is SVGEGT. The length of the CDR3 is 14 residues.

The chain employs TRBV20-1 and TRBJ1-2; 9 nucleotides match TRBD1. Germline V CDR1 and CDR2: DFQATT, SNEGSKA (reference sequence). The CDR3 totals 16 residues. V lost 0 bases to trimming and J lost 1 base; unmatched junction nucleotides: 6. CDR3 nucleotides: TGCAGTGCTAGAGATTCAGGACAGGGGAATAACTATGGCTACACCTTC. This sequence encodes CSARDSGQGNNYGYTF.

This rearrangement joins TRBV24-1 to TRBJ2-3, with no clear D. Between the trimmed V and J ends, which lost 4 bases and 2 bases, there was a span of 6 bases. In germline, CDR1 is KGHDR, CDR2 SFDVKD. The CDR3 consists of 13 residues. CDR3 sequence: CATSESDTDTQYF. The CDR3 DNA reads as TGTGCCACCAGTGAGTCCGACACAGATACGCAGTATTTT.

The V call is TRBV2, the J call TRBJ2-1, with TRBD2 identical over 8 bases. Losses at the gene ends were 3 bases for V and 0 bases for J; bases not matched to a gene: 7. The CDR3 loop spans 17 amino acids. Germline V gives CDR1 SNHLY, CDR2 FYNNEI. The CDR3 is CASSDGGVTSSYNEQFF. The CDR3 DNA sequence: TGTGCCAGCAGTGACGGGGGGGTTACAAGCTCCTACAATGAGCAGTTCTTC.

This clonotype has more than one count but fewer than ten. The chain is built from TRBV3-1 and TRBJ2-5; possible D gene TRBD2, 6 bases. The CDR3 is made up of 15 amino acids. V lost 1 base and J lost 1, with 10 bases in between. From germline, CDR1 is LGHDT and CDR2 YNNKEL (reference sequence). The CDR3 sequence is CASSQGDFVQETQYF. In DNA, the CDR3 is TGTGCCAGCAGCCAAGGGGACTTCGTCCAAGAGACCCAGTACTTC.

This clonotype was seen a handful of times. CDR3 loop: CASSQDNVNNEQFF. CDR3 sequence (DNA): TGTGCCAGCAGCCAAGATAACGTCAACAATGAGCAGTTCTTC. V is TRBV3-1 and J is TRBJ2-1, with D hard to call. The CDR3 contains 14 residues. Germline V gives CDR1 LGHDT, CDR2 YNNKEL (reference sequence). The ends were cut back, 0 bases at V and 5 bases at J, with 8 bases in the middle.

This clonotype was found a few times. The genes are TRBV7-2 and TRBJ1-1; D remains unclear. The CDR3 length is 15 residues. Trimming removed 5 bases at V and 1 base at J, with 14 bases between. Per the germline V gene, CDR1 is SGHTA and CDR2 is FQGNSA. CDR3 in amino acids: CASSRVLQTNTEAFF. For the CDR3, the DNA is TGTGCCAGCAGCCGGGTCCTACAGACGAACACTGAAGCTTTCTTT.

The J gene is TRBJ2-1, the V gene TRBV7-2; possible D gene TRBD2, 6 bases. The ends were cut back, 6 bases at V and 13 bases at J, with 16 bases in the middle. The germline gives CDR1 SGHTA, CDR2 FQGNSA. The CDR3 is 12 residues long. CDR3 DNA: TGTGCCAGCAGTTGGAGGGGAGAGACCCAGTTCTTC. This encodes CASSWRGETQFF. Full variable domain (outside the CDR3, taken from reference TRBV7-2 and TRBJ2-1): GAGVSQSPSNKVTEKGKDVELRCDPISGHTALYWYRQSLGQGLEFLIYFQGNSAPDKSGLPSDRFSAERTGGSVSTLTIQRTQQEDSAVYLCASSWRGETQFFGPGTRLTVL.

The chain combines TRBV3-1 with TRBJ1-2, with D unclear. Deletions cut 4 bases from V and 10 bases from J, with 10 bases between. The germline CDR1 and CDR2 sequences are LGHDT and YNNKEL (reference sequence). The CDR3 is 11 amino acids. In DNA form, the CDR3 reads TGTGCCAGCAGCCGGTCCGGCGACTACACCTTC. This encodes CASSRSGDYTF.

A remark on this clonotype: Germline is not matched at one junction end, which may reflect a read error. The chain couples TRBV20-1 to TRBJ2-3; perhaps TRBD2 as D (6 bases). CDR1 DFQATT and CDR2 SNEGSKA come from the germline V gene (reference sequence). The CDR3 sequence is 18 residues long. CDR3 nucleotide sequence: TGCAGTGCTAGAGACCCCCCAAGGTGGGCGGGGAACACAGATACACAGTATTTT. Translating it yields CSARDPPRWAGNTDTQYF.

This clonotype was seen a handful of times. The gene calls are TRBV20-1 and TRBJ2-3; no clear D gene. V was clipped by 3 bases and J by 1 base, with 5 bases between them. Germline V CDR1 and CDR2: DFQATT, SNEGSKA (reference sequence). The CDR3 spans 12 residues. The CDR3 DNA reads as TGCAGTGCTAGCGCAGGCACAGATACGCAGTATTTT. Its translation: CSASAGTDTQYF.

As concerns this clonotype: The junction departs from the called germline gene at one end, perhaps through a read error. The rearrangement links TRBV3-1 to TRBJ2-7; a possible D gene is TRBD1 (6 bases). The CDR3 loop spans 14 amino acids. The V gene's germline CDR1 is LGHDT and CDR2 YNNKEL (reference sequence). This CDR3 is CASSRRTDTYELYF. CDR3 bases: TGTGCCAGCAGTCGTCGGACAGATACCTACGAGCTGTACTTC.